These 18 T cell receptor beta chains originate from one sample sequenced in a study of regulatory T cells in long-lasting Graves disease. Time point denoted: persistent/refractory GD, antithyroid drugs over 5 years with positive TRAb. Making the TCR library involved RNA that had been extracted from PBMCs. Assembly of TCR beta libraries relied on iRepertoire HTBI primers together with Arm-PCR of CDR3 regions. TCRdb passed the multiplex PCR reads through MiXCR, listing each CDR3 protein once. This sample has hundreds of thousands of distinct CDR3 sequences, with around 20% found just once. Source: peripheral blood mononuclear cells (PBMCs), taken when the disease was refractory, from a patient treated with antithyroid drugs. The receptors come from a female donor with Graves disease.

The rearrangement links TRBV7-2 to TRBJ2-5; TRBD1 or TRBD2 may be the D gene (5 bases each). Between the trimmed V and J ends, which lost 6 bases and 5 bases, there was a span of 22 bases. Germline V CDR1 and CDR2: SGHTA, FQGNSA. This CDR3 comprises 16 residues. The chain's CDR3 is CASRTEGTATGETQYF. The CDR3 nucleotides are TGTGCCAGCAGAACCGAAGGGACCGCGACGGGGGAGACCCAGTACTTC.

The V and J genes are TRBV11-2 and TRBJ2-2; D is ambiguous. Germline CDR1 SGHAT, CDR2 FQNNGV. This CDR3 is 14 amino acids long. V shed 1 base and J shed 6 bases, with 9 bases lying between them. DNA for the CDR3: TGTGCCAGCAGCTTAGGGAGTGGGCCCGGGGAGCTGTTTTTT. The encoded protein is CASSLGSGPGELFF.

The chain employs TRBV29-1 and TRBJ1-3; a weak D match, TRBD1 (5 bases). V dropped 0 bases and J dropped 0 bases, with 9 bases sitting between them. From germline, CDR1 is SQVTM and CDR2 ANQGSEA. The CDR3 is made up of 15 amino acids. CDR3 bases: TGCAGCGTTGAAGATCGCGGGGGCTCTGGAAACACCATATATTTT. Protein: CSVEDRGGSGNTIYF.

This sequence joins TRBV28 and TRBJ2-3, with D maybe TRBD1 (6 bases). V was clipped by 7 bases and J by 3 bases, with 20 bases between them. Germline-derived CDR1 and CDR2 are MDHEN and SYDVKM. This CDR3 contains 16 residues. Here the CDR3 DNA reads TGTGCCAGCAAAACCGCAACAGGGAAAGGGACAGATACGCAGTATTTT. It specifies CASKTATGKGTDTQYF.

The rearrangement uses TRBV12-3 or TRBV12-4 and TRBJ2-3; D possibly corresponds to TRBD2 (6 bases). This CDR3 has 15 amino acids. Trimming took 4 bases from V and 2 from J, leaving 13 bases between them. CDR3 residues: CASSSDAGYTDTQYF. The DNA for the CDR3 is TGTGCCAGCAGTTCTGACGCGGGATACACAGATACGCAGTATTTT.

The rearrangement uses TRBV20-1 and TRBJ1-3; the match to TRBD1 covers 7 bases. The CDR3 runs 14 residues. The junction had 12 bases not matched to a gene; V was cut back by 2 bases and J by 11 bases. Germline lookup yields CDR1 DFQATT and CDR2 SNEGSKA (reference sequence). This chain's CDR3 is CSARTISGQSAIYF. The CDR3 DNA is TGCAGTGCTAGAACAATATCGGGACAGTCCGCCATATATTTT.

Notes on this clonotype: Being one base from a much bigger clone, this may be a read error. A read error is likely, as this CDR3 ends without the conserved phenylalanine or tryptophan. The CDR3 reads CASSYRGQTNEKLFY. In DNA form, the CDR3 reads TGTGCCAGCAGTTACAGGGGGCAGACTAATGAAAAACTGTTTTAT. This sequence joins TRBV6-9 and TRBJ1-4, with 8 bases aligning to TRBD1. This CDR3 region has 15 residues. The germline V gene encodes CDR1 MNHGY and CDR2 SVAAGI. J gave up 2 bases and V 3 bases, and 2 bases lay outside the gene matches.

The rearrangement joins TRBV5-1 to TRBJ2-7; D possibly corresponds to TRBD2 (6 bases). The germline CDR1 and CDR2 sequences are SGHRS and YFSETQ. V was shortened by 1 base and J by 2 bases, with 10 bases between the two germline ends. This CDR3 spans 14 amino acids. CDR3 coding DNA: TGCGCCAGCAGCTTGACGGGACTCACCTACGAGCAGTACTTC. Amino acid sequence: CASSLTGLTYEQYF. The entire variable domain, with the rest obtained from reference TRBV5-1 and TRBJ2-7, is as follows: KAGVTQTPRYLIKTRGQQVTLSCSPISGHRSVSWYQQTPGQGLQFLFEYFSETQRNKGNFPGRFSGRQFSNSRSEMNVSTLELGDSALYLCASSLTGLTYEQYFGPGTRLTVT.

The rearrangement uses TRBV19 and TRBJ1-2; D not certain. This CDR3 region has 14 residues. Per germline, CDR1 LNHDA and CDR2 SQIVND (reference sequence). Trimming stripped 9 bases from V and 4 bases from J, with 18 bases between. The CDR3 sequence: CASTTDGASYGYTF. In DNA, the CDR3 is TGTGCCAGCACAACGGACGGAGCATCCTATGGCTACACCTTC.

This clonotype was detected a few times. The rearrangement joins TRBV29-1 to TRBJ2-7; the match to TRBD2 covers 13 bases. The V gene's germline CDR1 is SQVTM and CDR2 ANQGSEA. V was clipped by 6 bases and J by 1 base; unmatched bases: 12. The CDR3 is 17 residues long. CDR3: CSVDGLAGEFGSYEQYF. DNA of the CDR3: TGCAGCGTCGATGGACTAGCGGGAGAGTTTGGGTCCTACGAGCAGTACTTC.

This clonotype was counted between two and nine times. V and J are TRBV6-2 or TRBV6-3 and TRBJ2-7; the match to TRBD2 covers 10 bases. Germline CDR1 reads MNHEY; CDR2 reads SVGEGT. The CDR3 length is 16 residues. The V and J ends lost 2 bases and 6 bases, in that order; junction bases with no gene match: 10. The CDR3 bases are TGTGCCAGCAGTTACGGGGCTAGCGGGAGATTCGGCGAGCAGTACTTC. Residues: CASSYGASGRFGEQYF.

In the case of this clonotype: Since no conserved phenylalanine or tryptophan closes the CDR3, a read error is the likely cause. The chain joins TRBV2 to TRBJ1-6; the match to TRBD1 covers 10 bases. CDR3 length: 19 residues. J gave up 0 bases and V 6 bases, and 11 bases lay outside the gene matches. Germline CDR1 reads SNHLY; CDR2 reads FYNNEI. Written as DNA, the CDR3 is TGTGCCAGCAGCTTCCGGGACAGGGGCCCGAGCTCCTATAATTCACCCCTCCACCTT. It encodes CASSFRDRGPSSYNSPLHL.

This clonotype occurred many times. The rearrangement links TRBV3-1 to TRBJ1-1; no clear D. The length of the CDR3 is 14 residues. The V end was cut by 5 bases, the J end by 2 bases, with 12 bases between. CDR1 is LGHDT, CDR2 YNNKEL, per germline (reference sequence). For the CDR3, the DNA is TGTGCCAGCAGCTCCCGGACGGATAACACTGAAGCTTTCTTT. Protein sequence: CASSSRTDNTEAFF.

This sequence joins TRBV4-2 and TRBJ2-5; 8 positions match TRBD1. J lost 3 bases, V lost 3 bases, and 0 bases had no gene match. There are 13 residues in the CDR3. Germline V gene data show CDR1 as LGHNA and CDR2 as YNFKEQ. The CDR3 protein is CASSQTGEETQYF. CDR3 nucleotide sequence: TGTGCCAGCAGCCAGACAGGGGAAGAGACCCAGTACTTC.

This clonotype was detected ten times or more. The rearrangement links TRBV28 to TRBJ2-5; 8 nucleotides agree with TRBD1. The CDR3 contains 13 residues. V lost 9 bases, J lost 1 base, and 4 bases stayed unmatched. Germline V gives CDR1 MDHEN, CDR2 SYDVKM. In nucleotides, the CDR3 is TGTGCCAGTAACGGACAGGGCCAAGAGACCCAGTACTTC. Translation: CASNGQGQETQYF.

This clonotype was picked up a small number of times. V and J are TRBV19 and TRBJ1-5, with TRBD1 identical over 7 bases. Germline CDR1 reads LNHDA; CDR2 reads SQIVND (reference sequence). Losses at the gene ends were 7 bases for V and 3 bases for J; bases not matched to a gene: 9. There are 15 residues in the CDR3. The CDR3 protein is CASTPDRANNQPQHF. The CDR3 bases are TGTGCCAGTACCCCAGACAGGGCGAACAATCAGCCCCAGCATTTT.

This sequence joins TRBV30 and TRBJ1-5, with 8 bases lining up with TRBD1. The CDR3 runs 16 residues. Germline lookup yields CDR1 GTSNPN and CDR2 SVGIG (reference sequence). V lost 4 bases to trimming and J lost 6 bases; unmatched junction nucleotides: 14. CDR3 amino acids: CAWKEPRGQGAQPQHF. Written as DNA, the CDR3 is TGTGCCTGGAAAGAGCCGAGAGGGCAGGGGGCTCAGCCCCAGCATTTT.

This clonotype occurred a few times. This CDR3 is CASSVAASGMSSYEQYF. The CDR3 bases are TGTGCCAGCAGCGTAGCAGCTAGCGGGATGAGCTCCTACGAGCAGTACTTC. This rearrangement joins TRBV9 to TRBJ2-7; 9 bases align to TRBD2. Germline lookup yields CDR1 SGDLS and CDR2 YYNGEE. The V and J ends lost 0 bases and 0 bases, in that order; junction bases with no gene match: 7. The CDR3 runs to 17 residues.